A single sample gave rise to the 13 T cell receptor beta chains below, sequenced in a study of cytomegalovirus exposure and HLA in healthy donors (dated by TCRdb to 2017 to 2019). Receptor libraries were prepared by the immunoSEQ multiplex PCR assay. A mixture of 60 forward primers for TCR Vbeta segments and 13 reverse primers for TCR Jbeta segments was used in the multiplex PCR. Drawn from immuneACCESS, this table holds only the in-frame rearrangements with V and J called that TCRdb kept. Clones are partly lost; checked studies trace under half to an unresolved V gene and leave the rest unexplained. Here the sample has approximately 190,000 clones; 70% to 80% occur a single time. About 14% of the sample lies in the top ten. The source material was PBMCs. These receptors all come from a woman aged 30 to 39 in good health and CMV-seropositive.

The chain is built from TRBV6-5 and TRBJ2-7; D is undetermined. CDR3 size: 12 residues. CDR1 is MNHEY, CDR2 SVGAGI, per germline. Trimming cost V 7 bases and J 6 bases, with 13 bases left between them. This CDR3 reads CASTGLRGEQYF. The CDR3 DNA sequence: TGTGCCAGCACCGGATTAAGAGGCGAGCAGTACTTC.

The chain couples TRBV7-8 to TRBJ1-2, with D unclear. Germline CDR1 is SGHVS and CDR2 is FQNEAQ. Trimming removed 2 bases from V and 8 bases from J, with 12 bases in between. The CDR3 loop spans 13 amino acids. The DNA of the CDR3 is TGTGCCAGCAGCTTATTAGGGAGCCGGGGCTACACCTTC. It encodes CASSLLGSRGYTF. Together with reference TRBV7-8 and TRBJ1-2, the CDR3 gives the full variable domain: GAGVSQSPRYKVAKRGQDVALRCDPISGHVSLFWYQQALGQGPEFLTYFQNEAQLDKSGLPSDRFFAERPEGSVSTLKIQRTQQEDSAVYLCASSLLGSRGYTFGSGTRLTVV.

The gene calls are TRBV15 and TRBJ2-6; D not resolved. The CDR3 is 15 amino acids. Trimming removed 0 bases at V and 2 bases at J, with 5 bases between. The germline V gene has CDR1 LNHNV and CDR2 YYDKDF (reference sequence). CDR3 sequence reads: CATSRDPAGANVLTF. The DNA of the CDR3 is TGTGCCACCAGCAGAGATCCAGCTGGGGCCAACGTCCTGACTTTC.

This chain connects TRBV28 to TRBJ1-2; 7 bases match TRBD1. CDR1 and CDR2 (germline): MDHEN, SYDVKM. The CDR3 extends over 14 amino acids. V shed 5 bases and J 3 bases; nucleotides not matched to a gene: 6. This CDR3 is CASSPDRVDYGYTF. The DNA for the CDR3 is TGTGCCAGCAGTCCCGACAGGGTGGACTATGGCTACACCTTC.

This clone has just one count. The chain carries TRBV5-1 and TRBJ2-7; 12 bases are a match to TRBD2. Trimming took 0 bases from V and 5 from J; bases not matched to a gene: 0. CDR1 is SGHRS, CDR2 YFSETQ, per germline. The CDR3 extends over 14 amino acids. In nucleotides, the CDR3 is TGCGCCAGCAGCTTGGGACTAGCGGGAGACGAGCAGTACTTC. Protein sequence: CASSLGLAGDEQYF.

The chain is built from TRBV6-5 and TRBJ1-2; D not certain. V was trimmed by 4 bases and J by 6 bases, leaving 12 bases between them. This CDR3 is built from 13 residues. The V gene's germline CDR1 is MNHEY and CDR2 SVGAGI. CDR3 in amino acids: CASSLRGFNGYTF. The CDR3, as DNA: TGTGCCAGCAGTTTAAGAGGGTTTAATGGCTACACCTTC.

The chain uses TRBV6-5 and TRBJ2-7; no clear D. V gave up 5 bases and J gave up 5 bases, with 16 bases separating them. Germline CDR1 reads MNHEY; CDR2 reads SVGAGI. The CDR3 length is 14 residues. For the CDR3, the DNA is TGTGCCAGCAGTGAACGGCCAGCGTTCGACGAGCAGTACTTC. Its translation: CASSERPAFDEQYF.

The chain carries TRBV4-1 and TRBJ2-3; TRBD2 matches at 8 bases. The CDR3 is 15 residues long. The ends lost 3 bases at V and 5 bases at J; junction bases unmatched: 7. CDR1 is MGHRA, CDR2 YSYEKL, per germline. The CDR3 DNA reads as TGCGCCAGCAGCCATCCCACCGGGACTAGAGATACGCAGTATTTT. This gives the protein CASSHPTGTRDTQYF.

The CDR3 DNA follows: TGTGCCAGCAGCCCCCCCGGGACAGGGTTTCTCACTGAAGCTTTCTTT. Translated, it gives CASSPPGTGFLTEAFF. This rearrangement joins TRBV7-9 to TRBJ1-1, with 9 bases that match TRBD1. With 5 bases clipped from V and 4 bases from J, the junction kept 11 bases outside the gene matches. The germline V gene has CDR1 SEHNR and CDR2 FQNEAQ (reference sequence). The CDR3 spans 16 residues.

This clone was counted between two and nine times. This sequence joins TRBV11-1 and TRBJ1-2; D not certain. This CDR3 comprises 13 residues. Germline CDR1 SGHAT, CDR2 FQDESV (reference sequence). Trimming cost V 5 bases and J 0 bases, with 7 bases left between them. The DNA of the CDR3 is TGTGCCAGCAGCAGCTTGCCTAACTATGGCTACACCTTC. As protein: CASSSLPNYGYTF.

This chain links TRBV28 with TRBJ2-7; TRBD1 agrees at 8 bases. Germline values: CDR1 MDHEN, CDR2 SYDVKM. This CDR3 is built from 16 residues. V dropped 0 bases and J dropped 3; count of bases not matched to a gene: 7. CDR3 region: CASSLWADRGSYEQYF. The CDR3, as DNA: TGTGCCAGCAGTTTATGGGCCGACAGGGGAAGCTACGAGCAGTACTTC.

V gene TRBV9 combines with J gene TRBJ1-2; D gene uncertain. The CDR3 has 15 residues. CDR1 and CDR2 from the germline V gene are SGDLS and YYNGEE. The V end was cut by 0 bases, the J end by 2 bases, with 11 bases between. CDR3 residues: CASSVVGEGNYGYTF. As DNA, the CDR3 is TGTGCCAGCAGCGTAGTCGGTGAGGGAAACTATGGCTACACCTTC.

This sequence joins TRBV5-1 and TRBJ1-1; the D gene is possibly TRBD1 (6 bases). Trimming removed 3 bases from V and 4 bases from J, with 13 bases in between. Germline V gene lookup returns CDR1 SGHRS and CDR2 YFSETQ. This CDR3 is 14 amino acids long. This chain's CDR3 is CASSSPGRGTEAFF. The CDR3 DNA follows: TGCGCCAGCAGCTCGCCCGGCAGGGGCACTGAAGCTTTCTTT.